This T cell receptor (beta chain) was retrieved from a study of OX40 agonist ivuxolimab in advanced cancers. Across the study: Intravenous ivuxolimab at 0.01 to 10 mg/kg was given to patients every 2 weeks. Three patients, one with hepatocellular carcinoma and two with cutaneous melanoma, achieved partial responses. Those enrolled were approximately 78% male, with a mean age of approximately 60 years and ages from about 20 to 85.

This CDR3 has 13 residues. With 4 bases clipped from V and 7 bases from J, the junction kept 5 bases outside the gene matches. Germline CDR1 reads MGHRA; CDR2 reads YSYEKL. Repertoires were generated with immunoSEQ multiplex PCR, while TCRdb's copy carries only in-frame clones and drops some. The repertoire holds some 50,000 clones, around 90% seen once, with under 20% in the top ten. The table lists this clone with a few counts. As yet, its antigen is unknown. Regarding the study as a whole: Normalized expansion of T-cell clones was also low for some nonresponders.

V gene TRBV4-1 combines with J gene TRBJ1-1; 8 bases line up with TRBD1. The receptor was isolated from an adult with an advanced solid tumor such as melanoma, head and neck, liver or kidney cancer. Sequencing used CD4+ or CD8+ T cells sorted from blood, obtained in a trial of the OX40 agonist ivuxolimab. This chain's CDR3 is CASSLTGEGEAFF. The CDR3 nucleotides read TGCGCCAGCAGCCTGACAGGGGAAGGTGAAGCTTTCTTT.